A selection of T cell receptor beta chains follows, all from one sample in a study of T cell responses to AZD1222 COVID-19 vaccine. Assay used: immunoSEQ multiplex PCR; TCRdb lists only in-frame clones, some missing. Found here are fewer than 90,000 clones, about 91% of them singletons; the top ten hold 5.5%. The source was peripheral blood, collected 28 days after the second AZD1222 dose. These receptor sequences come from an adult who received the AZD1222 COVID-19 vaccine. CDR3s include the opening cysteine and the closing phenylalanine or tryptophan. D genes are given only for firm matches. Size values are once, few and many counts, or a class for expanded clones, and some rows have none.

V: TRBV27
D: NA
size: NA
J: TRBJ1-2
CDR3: CASSSWGRNYGYTF
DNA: TGTGCCAGCAGTTCCTGGGGCCGAAACTATGGCTACACCTTC

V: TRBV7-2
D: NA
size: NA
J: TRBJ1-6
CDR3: CASSPGSGNSPLHF
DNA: TGTGCCAGCAGTCCGGGGTCAGGTAATTCACCCCTCCACTTT

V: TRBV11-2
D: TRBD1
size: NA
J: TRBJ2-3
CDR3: CASQTLRGRSTDTQYF
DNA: TGTGCCAGCCAAACACTCAGGGGGCGGAGCACAGATACGCAGTATTTT

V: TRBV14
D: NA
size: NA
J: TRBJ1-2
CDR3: CASSQQGFVGYTF
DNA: TGTGCCAGCAGCCAACAGGGTTTTGTAGGCTACACCTTC

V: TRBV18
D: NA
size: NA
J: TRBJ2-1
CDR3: CASSPPGFYNEQFF
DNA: TGTGCCAGCTCACCACCCGGGTTCTACAATGAGCAGTTCTTC

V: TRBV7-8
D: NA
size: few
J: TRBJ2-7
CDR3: CASSQATGPLSYEQYF
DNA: TGTGCCAGCAGCCAGGCCACGGGACCCCTATCCTACGAGCAGTACTTC

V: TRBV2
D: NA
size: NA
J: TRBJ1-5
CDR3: CASSEGIQVNQPQHF
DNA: TGTGCCAGCAGTGAGGGGATACAGGTGAATCAGCCCCAGCATTTT

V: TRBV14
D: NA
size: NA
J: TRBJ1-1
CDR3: CASSQVVGLNTEAFF
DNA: TGTGCCAGCAGCCAAGTGGTCGGACTGAACACTGAAGCTTTCTTT

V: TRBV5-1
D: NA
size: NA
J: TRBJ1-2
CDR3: CASSPRMAGDFNYGYTF
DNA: TGCGCCAGCAGCCCCCGCATGGCGGGGGATTTTAACTATGGCTACACCTTC

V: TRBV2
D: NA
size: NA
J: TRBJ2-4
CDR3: CASSEMGGASNIQYF
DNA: TGTGCCAGCAGTGAAATGGGGGGCGCTTCCAACATTCAGTACTTC

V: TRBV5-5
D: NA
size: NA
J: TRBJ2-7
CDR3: CASSTRRGKIAYEQYF
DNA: TGTGCCAGCAGCACACGGCGAGGCAAAATCGCCTACGAGCAGTACTTC

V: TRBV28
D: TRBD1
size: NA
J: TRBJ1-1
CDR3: CASIESGGRPVEAFF
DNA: TGTGCCAGCATAGAATCAGGGGGCCGCCCTGTTGAAGCTTTCTTT

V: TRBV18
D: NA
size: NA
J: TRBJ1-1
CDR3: CASSPPLGGNTEAFF
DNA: TGTGCCAGCTCACCACCGCTTGGGGGGAACACTGAAGCTTTCTTT

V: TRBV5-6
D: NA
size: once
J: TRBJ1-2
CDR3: CASSSISLGGYTF
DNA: TGTGCCAGCAGCTCAATCAGCCTGGGGGGCTACACCTTC

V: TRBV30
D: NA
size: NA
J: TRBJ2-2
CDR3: CASNYLNTGELFF
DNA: TGTGCCAGTAACTACTTAAACACCGGGGAGCTGTTTTTT

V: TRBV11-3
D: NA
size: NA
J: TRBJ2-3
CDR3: CASSRAVGTDTQYF
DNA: TGTGCCAGCAGCCGAGCGGTCGGCACAGATACGCAGTATTTT

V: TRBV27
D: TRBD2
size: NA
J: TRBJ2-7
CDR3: CASTSGVMSYEQYF
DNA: TGTGCCAGCACCAGCGGGGTGATGTCCTACGAGCAGTACTTC

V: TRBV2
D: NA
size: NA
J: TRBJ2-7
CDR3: CASSEEVDYEQYF
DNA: TGTGCCAGCAGTGAAGAGGTGGATTACGAGCAGTACTTC

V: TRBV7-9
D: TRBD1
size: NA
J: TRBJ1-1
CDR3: CASETGLAFF
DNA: TGTGCCAGCGAGACAGGGTTGGCTTTCTTT

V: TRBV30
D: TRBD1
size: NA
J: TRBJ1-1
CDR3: CAGWDRWATEAFF
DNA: TGTGCCGGCTGGGACAGGTGGGCCACTGAAGCTTTCTTT

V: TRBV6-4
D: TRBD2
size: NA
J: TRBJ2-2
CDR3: CASSPRLAGGQLNTGELFF
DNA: TGTGCCAGCAGTCCGAGACTAGCGGGGGGCCAACTGAACACCGGGGAGCTGTTTTTT

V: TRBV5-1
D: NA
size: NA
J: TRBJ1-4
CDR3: CASSLEPTTNEKLFF
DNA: TGCGCCAGCAGCTTGGAGCCCACAACTAATGAAAAACTGTTTTTT

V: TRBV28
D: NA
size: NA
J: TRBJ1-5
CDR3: CASSLEGVRVPQHF
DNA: TGTGCCAGCAGTTTAGAGGGTGTCCGGGTACCCCAGCATTTT

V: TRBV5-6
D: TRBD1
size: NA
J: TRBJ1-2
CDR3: CASSDTGGEVGYTF
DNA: TGTGCCAGCAGCGACACAGGGGGTGAGGTTGGCTACACCTTC

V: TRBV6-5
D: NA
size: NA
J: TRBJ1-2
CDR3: CASRNGGNYGYTF
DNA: TGTGCCAGCAGAAACGGGGGTAACTATGGCTACACCTTC

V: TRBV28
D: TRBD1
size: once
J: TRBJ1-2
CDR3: CASADRVDGYTF
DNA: TGTGCCAGCGCCGACAGGGTGGATGGCTACACCTTC

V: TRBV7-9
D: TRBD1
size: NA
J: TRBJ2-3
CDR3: CASSFSGQMTDTQYF
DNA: TGTGCCAGCAGCTTCTCGGGACAGATGACAGATACGCAGTATTTT

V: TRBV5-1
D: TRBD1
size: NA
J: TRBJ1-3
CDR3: CASSLVPGQGKSGNTIYF
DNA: TGCGCCAGCAGCTTGGTACCGGGACAGGGAAAGTCTGGAAACACCATATATTTT

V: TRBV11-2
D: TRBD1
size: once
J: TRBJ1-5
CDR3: CASSSAQGGFSNQPQHF
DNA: TGTGCCAGCAGCTCAGCCCAGGGGGGATTTAGCAATCAGCCCCAGCATTTT

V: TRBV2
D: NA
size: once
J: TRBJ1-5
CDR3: CASTGGAPWKPGNQPQHF
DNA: TGTGCCAGCACAGGCGGGGCACCGTGGAAACCGGGCAATCAGCCCCAGCATTTT

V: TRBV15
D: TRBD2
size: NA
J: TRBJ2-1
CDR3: CATSSGGADLWQFF
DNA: TGTGCCACCAGCAGCGGGGGGGCCGATTTATGGCAGTTCTTC

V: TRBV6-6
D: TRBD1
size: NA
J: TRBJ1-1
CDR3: CASSQLSVTGMNTEAFF
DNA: TGTGCCAGCAGTCAACTCTCGGTGACAGGGATGAACACTGAAGCTTTCTTT

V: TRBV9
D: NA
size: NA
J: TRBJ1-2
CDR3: CASSPGPENYGYTF
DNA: TGTGCCAGCAGCCCAGGACCGGAAAACTATGGCTACACCTTC

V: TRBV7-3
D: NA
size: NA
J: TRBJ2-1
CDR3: CASSDMRPTSPLSSYNEQFF
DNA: TGTGCCAGCAGCGATATGCGCCCCACTAGCCCTCTGAGCTCCTACAATGAGCAGTTCTTC

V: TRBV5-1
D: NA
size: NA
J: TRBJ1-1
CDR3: CASSLSVNTEAFF
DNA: TGCGCCAGCAGCTTGTCAGTGAACACTGAAGCTTTCTTT

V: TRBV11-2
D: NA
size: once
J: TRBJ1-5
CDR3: CASSLDAGSQPQHF
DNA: TGTGCCAGCAGCTTAGATGCAGGGAGCCAGCCCCAGCATTTT

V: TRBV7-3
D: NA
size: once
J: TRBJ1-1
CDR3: CASSLHRTSTEAFF
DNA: TGTGCCAGCAGCTTGCACAGGACTTCAACTGAAGCTTTCTTT

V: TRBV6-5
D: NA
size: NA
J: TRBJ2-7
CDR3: CASSYGVVYEQYF
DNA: TGTGCCAGCAGTTACGGGGTTGTGTACGAGCAGTACTTC

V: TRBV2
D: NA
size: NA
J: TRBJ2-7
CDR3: CASVTGISYEQYF
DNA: TGTGCCAGCGTAACCGGGATCTCCTACGAGCAGTACTTC

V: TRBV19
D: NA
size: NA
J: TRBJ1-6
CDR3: CASNSGQYNSPLHF
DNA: TGTGCCAGTAATTCCGGACAGTATAATTCACCCCTCCACTTT

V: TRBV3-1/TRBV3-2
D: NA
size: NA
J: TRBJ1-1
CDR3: CASSQDWDMNTEAFF
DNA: TGTGCCAGCAGCCAAGATTGGGACATGAACACTGAAGCTTTCTTT

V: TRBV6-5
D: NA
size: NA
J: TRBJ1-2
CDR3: CASRTALYGYTF
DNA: TGTGCCAGCAGGACTGCTCTTTATGGCTACACCTTC

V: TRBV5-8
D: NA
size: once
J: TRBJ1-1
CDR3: CASSSRLTKNTEAFF
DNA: TGTGCCAGCAGTTCCCGACTTACTAAGAACACTGAAGCTTTCTTT

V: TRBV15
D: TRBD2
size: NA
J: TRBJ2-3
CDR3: CATSRASGGTDTQYF
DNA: TGTGCCACCAGCAGAGCTAGCGGGGGGACAGATACGCAGTATTTT

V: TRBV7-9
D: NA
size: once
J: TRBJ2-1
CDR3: CAGADNEQFF
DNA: TGTGCGGGGGCGGACAATGAGCAGTTCTTC

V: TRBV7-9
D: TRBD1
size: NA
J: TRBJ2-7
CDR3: CASSSPQGADYEQYF
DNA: TGTGCCAGCAGCTCCCCACAGGGGGCGGACTACGAGCAGTACTTC

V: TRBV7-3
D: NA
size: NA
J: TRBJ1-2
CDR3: CASSVGAGYGYTF
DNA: TGTGCCAGCAGCGTAGGAGCGGGCTATGGCTACACCTTC

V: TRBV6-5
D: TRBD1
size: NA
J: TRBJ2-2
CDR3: CASSRQGANTGELFF
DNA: TGTGCCAGCAGTCGACAGGGTGCGAACACCGGGGAGCTGTTTTTT

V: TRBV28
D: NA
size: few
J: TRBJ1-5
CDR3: CAYSGGEGEPQHF
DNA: TGTGCCTACAGTGGGGGGGAAGGCGAACCCCAGCATTTT

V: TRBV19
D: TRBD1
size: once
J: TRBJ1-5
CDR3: CASSSKTGGWGQPQHF
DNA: TGTGCCAGTAGTTCCAAGACAGGGGGCTGGGGACAGCCCCAGCATTTT

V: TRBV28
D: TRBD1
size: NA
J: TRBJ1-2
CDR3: CASSLTGTGVGYGYTF
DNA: TGTGCCAGCAGCCTTACCGGGACAGGGGTCGGCTATGGCTACACCTTC

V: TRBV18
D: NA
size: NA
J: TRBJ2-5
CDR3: CASSPIGRQTQYF
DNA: TGTGCCAGCTCACCAATCGGCAGGCAGACCCAGTACTTC

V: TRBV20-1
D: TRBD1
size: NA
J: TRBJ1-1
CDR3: CSASEGRGVEAFF
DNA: TGCAGTGCTAGTGAGGGCAGGGGGGTTGAAGCTTTCTTT

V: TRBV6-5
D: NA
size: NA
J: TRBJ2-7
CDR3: CASSYGGYYEQYF
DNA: TGTGCCAGCAGTTACGGAGGGTACTACGAGCAGTACTTC

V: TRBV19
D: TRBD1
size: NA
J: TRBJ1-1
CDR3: CASSPGTGASNTEAFF
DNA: TGTGCCAGTAGTCCGGGGACAGGGGCCTCGAACACTGAAGCTTTCTTT